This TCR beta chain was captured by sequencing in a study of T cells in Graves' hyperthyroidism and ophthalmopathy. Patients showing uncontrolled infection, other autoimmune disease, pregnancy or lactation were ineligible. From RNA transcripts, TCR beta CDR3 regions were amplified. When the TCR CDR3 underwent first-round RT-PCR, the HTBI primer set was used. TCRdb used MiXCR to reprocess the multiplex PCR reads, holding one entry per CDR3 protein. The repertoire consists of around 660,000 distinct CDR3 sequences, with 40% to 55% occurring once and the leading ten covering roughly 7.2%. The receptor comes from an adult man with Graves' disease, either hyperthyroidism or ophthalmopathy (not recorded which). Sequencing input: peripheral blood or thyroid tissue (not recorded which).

In DNA, the CDR3 is TGTGCCAGCAGCCAAGCACGAACCCCGGGAGGAGAGCAGTACTTC. It specifies CASSQARTPGGEQYF. The genes are TRBV14 and TRBJ2-7; 7 positions agree with TRBD2. CDR3 length: 15 amino acids. Germline-derived CDR1 and CDR2 are SGHDN and FVKESK. After removal of 1 base from V and 7 bases from J, the junction contained 10 bases not matched to a gene.